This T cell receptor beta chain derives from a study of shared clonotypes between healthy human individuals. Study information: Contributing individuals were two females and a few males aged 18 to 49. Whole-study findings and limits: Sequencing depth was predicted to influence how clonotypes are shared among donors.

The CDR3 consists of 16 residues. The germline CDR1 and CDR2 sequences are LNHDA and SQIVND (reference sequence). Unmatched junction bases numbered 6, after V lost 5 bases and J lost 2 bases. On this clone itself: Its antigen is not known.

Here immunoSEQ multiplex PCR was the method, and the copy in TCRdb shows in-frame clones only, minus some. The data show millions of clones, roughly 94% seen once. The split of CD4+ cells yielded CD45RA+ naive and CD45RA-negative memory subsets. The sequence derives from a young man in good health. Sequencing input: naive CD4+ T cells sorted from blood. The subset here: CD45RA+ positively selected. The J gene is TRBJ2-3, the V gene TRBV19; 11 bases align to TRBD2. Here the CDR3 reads CASSVLAGALTDTQYF. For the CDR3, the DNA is TGTGCCAGTAGTGTACTAGCGGGAGCGCTCACAGATACGCAGTATTTT.